This T cell receptor (beta chain) was sequenced during a study of tumour-infiltrating T cells in Burkitt lymphoma. Study information: This cohort included all epidemiological subtypes of Burkitt lymphoma. Survival, overall and progression-free, tracked with productive clonality. Findings of the study overall: Public clonotypes, several, appeared across numerous Burkitt lymphoma patients.

Measured with immunoSEQ multiplex PCR; TCRdb has only the in-frame clones, and not every one. The table has thousands of clones, about 84% seen once. Concerning this clone itself: Its specificity is unknown.

Germline V gene lookup returns CDR1 GTSNPN and CDR2 SVGIG (reference sequence). The CDR3 is made up of 11 amino acids. The V end lost 3 bases, the J end lost 2 bases, and 4 bases lay between the germline ends. This chain connects TRBV30 to TRBJ1-2; no firm D call. Sequenced material: tumor tissue. This receptor was obtained from a human donor with Burkitt lymphoma. The CDR3 DNA is TGTGCCTGGAGGGAGAACTATGGCTACACCTTC. Translated, it gives CAWRENYGYTF.